This TCR beta chain appears in the sequencing data of a study of human CD4 T cells and Enterobacteriaceae (dated by TCRdb to the early 2020s). Beyond this particular receptor, the publication reports: Reactivity of ex vivo clonotypes was inferred only by matching nucleotide sequences to CFSE-low cultures from the same donors. Ex vivo, broadly cross-reactive clonotypes appeared more expanded than specific ones, with 11 of 19 and 21 of 34 in the top 5%.

V and J lose 8 bases and 3 bases, and a span of 13 bases separates them. From the germline V gene, CDR1 is MDHEN and CDR2 is SYDVKM. The CDR3 spans 14 residues, from the cysteine through the phenylalanine. The retained sequence is limited to the CDR3, 42 bases, with the frame set at the first base. The ex vivo total memory CD4+ samples were sequenced at deep level, which gave a detection sensitivity of one cell in 200,000. The QIAamp DNA Micro Kit was used to extract genomic DNA from cell pellets, and spectrophotometry was used to check the quantity and purity of the genomic DNA. The immunoSEQ multiplex PCR assay was used to amplify TCR Vbeta CDR3 regions. The amplicons were sequenced on the Illumina HiSeq platform. The retrieved sequences were 87 nucleotides long and included the CDR3 region. The authors' analysis ran thus. Each unique productive TCR Vbeta nucleotide sequence counted as a clonotype and was quantified by productive template frequency from ImmunoSEQ Analyzer V3.0. A threshold at the top 5th percentile of each frequency-ranked repertoire was used to define expanded clonotypes. Repertoire overlap was computed as Chao-Jaccard with the R package fossil and visualized by nonmetric multidimensional scaling with the R package MASS. The table was pulled from immuneACCESS by TCRdb, which kept in-frame rearrangements only. Such tables lose some clones; where checked, under half of the loss comes from unresolved V genes, and the rest has no known cause. That table is the source of V, J and clone size, and D and trimming were worked out from the DNA. This sample lists about 26,000 clones; approximately 78% were detected once. The ten largest make up around 0.88% of the sample.

On a FACSAria III, memory CD4+ T cells were FACS-sorted to over 95% purity, defined as all CD4+ cells except CD45RA+CCR7+CD95- naive cells. Healthy donor blood was obtained from blood donation centers in Switzerland. Total CD4+ T cells and monocytes were enriched by positive selection with CD4 and CD14 magnetic microbeads. CD8+, CD14+, CD16+, CD56+, CD19+ and CD25-bright cells were excluded prior to sorting. In a couple of blood donors, total memory CD4+ T cells were sequenced directly ex vivo to assess in vivo expansion of bacteria-reactive clonotypes. Isolation of peripheral blood mononuclear cells from donor blood was performed with Ficoll-Paque Plus. As regards this clone: There is no known antigen for this receptor. Base qualities were left out, and no much larger clone turns up one base away.

The V and J genes are TRBV28 and TRBJ1-4; no D segment can be confidently identified. The origin of this receptor is a human donor in good health. The sequenced sample consisted of memory CD4+ T cells from blood. The meaning of the sample's cell subset or site label: total memory CD4 T cells sorted directly ex vivo, unstimulated. The CDR3 region has the sequence CASCTGGANEKLFF. The sequence in DNA is TGTGCCAGCTGCACGGGCGGTGCTAATGAAAAACTGTTTTTT.